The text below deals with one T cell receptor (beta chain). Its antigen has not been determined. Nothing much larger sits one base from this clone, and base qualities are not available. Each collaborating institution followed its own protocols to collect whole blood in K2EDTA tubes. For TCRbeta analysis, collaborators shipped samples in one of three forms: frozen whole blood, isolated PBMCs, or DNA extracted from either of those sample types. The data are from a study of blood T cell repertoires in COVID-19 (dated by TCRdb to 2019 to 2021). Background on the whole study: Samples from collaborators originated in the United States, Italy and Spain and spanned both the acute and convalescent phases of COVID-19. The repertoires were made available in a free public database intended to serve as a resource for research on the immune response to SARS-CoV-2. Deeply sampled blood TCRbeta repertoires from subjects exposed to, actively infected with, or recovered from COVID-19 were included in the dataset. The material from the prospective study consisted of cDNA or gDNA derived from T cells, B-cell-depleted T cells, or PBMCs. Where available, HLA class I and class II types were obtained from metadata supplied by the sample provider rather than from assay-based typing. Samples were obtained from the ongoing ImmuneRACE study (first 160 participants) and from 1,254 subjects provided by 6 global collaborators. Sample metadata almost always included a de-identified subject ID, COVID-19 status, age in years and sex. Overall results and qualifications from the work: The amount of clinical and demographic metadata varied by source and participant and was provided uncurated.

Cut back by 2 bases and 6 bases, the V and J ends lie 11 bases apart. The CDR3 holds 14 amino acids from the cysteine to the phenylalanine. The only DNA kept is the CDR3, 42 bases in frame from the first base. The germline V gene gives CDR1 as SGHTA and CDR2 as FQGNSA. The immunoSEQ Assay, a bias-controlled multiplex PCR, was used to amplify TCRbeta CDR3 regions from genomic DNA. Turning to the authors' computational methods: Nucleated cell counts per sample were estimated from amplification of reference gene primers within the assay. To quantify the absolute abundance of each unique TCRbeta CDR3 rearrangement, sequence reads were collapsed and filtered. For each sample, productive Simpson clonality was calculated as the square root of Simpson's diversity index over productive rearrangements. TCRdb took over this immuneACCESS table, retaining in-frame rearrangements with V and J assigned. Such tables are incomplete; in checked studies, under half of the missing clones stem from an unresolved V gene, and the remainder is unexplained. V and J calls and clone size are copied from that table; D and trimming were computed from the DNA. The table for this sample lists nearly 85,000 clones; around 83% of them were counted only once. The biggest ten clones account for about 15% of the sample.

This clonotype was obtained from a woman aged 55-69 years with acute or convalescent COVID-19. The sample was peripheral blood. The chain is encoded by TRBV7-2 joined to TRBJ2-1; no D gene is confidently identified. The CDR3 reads CASSLRSLSNEQFF. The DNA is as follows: TGTGCCAGCAGCTTACGGTCGCTAAGCAATGAGCAGTTCTTC.